This is a list of T cell receptor beta chains from one sample in a study of response to subunit inactivated influenza vaccine. Via MiXCR, TCRdb re-called the RT-PCR reads, giving one row per CDR3 protein. The sample consists of around 520,000 distinct CDR3 sequences, about an eighth of them appearing once. The sequenced sample was PBMCs from blood, obtained on the day of vaccination. The receptors come from a man aged 45-60 years who received an inactivated influenza vaccine. CDR3s include the opening cysteine and the closing phenylalanine or tryptophan. The D gene is left open where the match is weak. For some rows the clone size is stated as once, few or many, or as a class when expanded; others skip it.

TRBV10-2	TRBJ2-3	few	14	-	TGCGCCAGCACCGACACAGTCCTCGTTGCTACGCAGTATTTT	CASTDTVLVATQYF
TRBV10-3	TRBJ2-1	-	15	-	TGTGCCATCAGTGGTGTTCGGGGCTCCCTCGAAGAGCAGTTCTTC	CAISGVRGSLEEQFF
TRBV4-1	TRBJ2-3	-	15	-	TGCGCCAGCAGCCAAGATCCCCAGAGCACAGATACGCAGTATTTT	CASSQDPQSTDTQYF
TRBV9	TRBJ2-1	few	19	TRBD2	TGTGCCAGCAGCCCTCGGACTAGCGGGGGGGCCGGTCCATACAATGAGCAGTTCTTC	CASSPRTSGGAGPYNEQFF
TRBV6-2/TRBV6-3	TRBJ2-3	few	15	TRBD2	TGTGCCAGCAGTTTCGCCGGGACTAGGGGAGATACGCAGTATTTT	CASSFAGTRGDTQYF
TRBV30	TRBJ2-7	-	12	-	TGTGCCTGGGGGGGCTGGGACTACGAGCAGTACTTC	CAWGGWDYEQYF
TRBV12-3/TRBV12-4	TRBJ2-3	few	16	TRBD2	TGTGCCAGCAGATTGGGGGGGGTACGGAGCACAGATACGCAGTATTTT	CASRLGGVRSTDTQYF
TRBV4-3	TRBJ2-2	-	17	-	TGCGCCAGCAGCCTCCGGGTTAGCACGAGGGTCACCGGGGAGCTGTTTTTT	CASSLRVSTRVTGELFF
TRBV4-3	TRBJ1-2	few	15	-	TGCGCCAGCAGCCAAGATGTTGGGGGTGTCTATGGCTACACCTTC	CASSQDVGGVYGYTF
TRBV6-1	TRBJ2-5	-	13	-	TGTGCCAGCAGTGTGGCCGCACAAGAGACCCAGTACTTC	CASSVAAQETQYF
TRBV12-3/TRBV12-4	TRBJ2-2	many	15	-	TGCGCCAGCAGCTTGGGGACTGGTGGCACCGGGGAGCTGTTTTTT	CASSLGTGGTGELFF
TRBV12-3/TRBV12-4	TRBJ2-1	-	18	TRBD2	TGTGCCAGCAGTCCGAGCCTACCGGGACTAGCGAACTACAATGAGCAGTTCTTC	CASSPSLPGLANYNEQFF
TRBV18	TRBJ2-7	-	13	-	TGTGCCAGCTCACCATTTCTCTTCTACGAGCAGTACTTC	CASSPFLFYEQYF
TRBV18	TRBJ1-1	many	15	-	TGTGCCAGCTCACCACTTACAGGGTCGTCGACTGAAGCTTTCTTT	CASSPLTGSSTEAFF
TRBV28	TRBJ2-7	-	16	TRBD2	TGTGCCAGCAATTCACGCTTAAGCGGGAGGGCCTACGAGCAGTACTTC	CASNSRLSGRAYEQYF
TRBV7-9	TRBJ2-2	-	15	-	TGTGCCAGCAGCTCGGGACACACGAACACCGGGGAGCTGTTTTTT	CASSSGHTNTGELFF
TRBV7-8	TRBJ2-7	many	13	-	TGTGCCAGCAGCACTAGTAGCTCCTACGAGCAGTACTTC	CASSTSSSYEQYF
TRBV9	TRBJ2-7	many	14	-	TGTGCCAGCAGCGTAGAAGCGAGTAGGTACGAGCAGTACTTC	CASSVEASRYEQYF
TRBV6-1	TRBJ1-1	-	16	TRBD1	TGTGCCAGCACCCAGGACAGGGGAATTCGGGACACTGAAGCTTTCTTT	CASTQDRGIRDTEAFF
TRBV7-9	TRBJ1-1	-	13	-	TGTGCCAGCAGCTCGAGGGGTTTGTCTGAAGCTTTCTTT	CASSSRGLSEAFF
TRBV12-3/TRBV12-4	TRBJ1-2	-	16	TRBD1	TGTGCCAGCAGTTTCTCACCAGGGACAGGGGGCATTGAATACACCTTC	CASSFSPGTGGIEYTF
TRBV6-2/TRBV6-3	TRBJ1-6	many	12	-	TGTGCCAGCAGTTGGACACTCTCACCCCTCCACTTT	CASSWTLSPLHF
TRBV12-3/TRBV12-4	TRBJ2-1	few	13	-	TGTGCCAGCAGCTATGGACTTGCAAATGAGCAGTTCTTC	CASSYGLANEQFF
TRBV5-1	TRBJ2-3	many	17	TRBD2	TGCGCCAGCAGCCTAGAAGGAGCGGGACGATCCACAGATACGCAGTATTTT	CASSLEGAGRSTDTQYF
TRBV9	TRBJ1-6	few	13	-	TGTGCCAGCAGCGTAGGGGTCAATTCACCCCTCCACTTT	CASSVGVNSPLHF
TRBV10-3	TRBJ2-7	-	18	TRBD2	TGTGCCATCTCACCGGAGGGGCGGGGGGGCGCCGGGCTGTACGAGCAGTACTTC	CAISPEGRGGAGLYEQYF
TRBV12-3/TRBV12-4	TRBJ2-7	few	14	-	TGTGCCACCGCATATCGGGCTAGCGACTACGAGCAGTACTTC	CATAYRASDYEQYF
TRBV7-9	TRBJ2-5	-	14	-	TGTGCCAGCAGCTTAGACCAGGGATCGGAGACCCAGTACTTC	CASSLDQGSETQYF
TRBV29-1	TRBJ2-2	-	15	-	TGCAGCGTTGAACTTCAGGGGACGGGCACCGGGGAGCTGTTTTTT	CSVELQGTGTGELFF
TRBV29-1	TRBJ2-7	few	13	-	TGCAGCGTTGAAGCGGAGGTAGACTACGAGCAGTACTTC	CSVEAEVDYEQYF
TRBV7-9	TRBJ1-1	-	14	-	TGTGCCAGCAGCTTATTGACGGAGAACACTGAAGCTTTCTTT	CASSLLTENTEAFF
TRBV6-2/TRBV6-3	TRBJ2-6	many	20	-	TGTGCCAGCAGTTACTCGATACCAAGGGTACCCCCTTCTGGGGCCAACGTCCTGACTTTC	CASSYSIPRVPPSGANVLTF
TRBV10-2	TRBJ2-7	-	10	-	TGCGCCAGCGGATCGAGAGAGCAGTACTTC	CASGSREQYF
TRBV20-1	TRBJ2-7	-	12	TRBD1	TGCAGTGCTAGCCGACAGGGCCACGAGCAGTACTTC	CSASRQGHEQYF
TRBV29-1	TRBJ2-7	-	14	TRBD2	TGCAGCGTTGGGGTCGGCGGGAGAGTTAACGAGCAGTACTTC	CSVGVGGRVNEQYF
TRBV12-3/TRBV12-4	TRBJ2-7	-	12	-	TGTGCCAGCAGTTTATTTCCCGAAGAGCAGTACTTC	CASSLFPEEQYF
TRBV29-1	TRBJ2-3	-	14	TRBD2	TGCAGCGTGGTAACTAGCGGGAGCACAGATACGCAGTATTTT	CSVVTSGSTDTQYF
TRBV20-1	TRBJ1-1	-	12	TRBD1	TGCAGTGCTGGACAGGTAAACACTGAAGCTTTCTTT	CSAGQVNTEAFF
TRBV6-5	TRBJ1-6	few	15	-	TGTGCCAGCAGTTACTCGAGAGGATATAATTCACCCCTCCACTTT	CASSYSRGYNSPLHF
TRBV7-2	TRBJ2-2	many	13	-	TGTGCCAGCAGCTTACAGAAGACCGGGGAGCTGTTTTTT	CASSLQKTGELFF
TRBV5-1	TRBJ2-2	few	16	-	TGCGCCAGCAGCTTGGACCGAGACACGAACACCGGGGAGCTGTTTTTT	CASSLDRDTNTGELFF
TRBV5-6	TRBJ2-6	many	14	-	TGTGCCAGCGCATTCAAAGATGGGGCCAACGTCCTGACTTTC	CASAFKDGANVLTF
TRBV5-5	TRBJ2-7	-	13	-	TGTGCCAGCAGCTGGAGGGCACTCTACGAGCAGTACTTC	CASSWRALYEQYF
TRBV27	TRBJ2-3	-	16	TRBD1	TGTGCCAGCAGTTTAGCTGGGACAGGGAAGCCCGATACGCAGTATTTT	CASSLAGTGKPDTQYF
TRBV20-1	TRBJ1-1	-	13	TRBD1	TGCAGTGCTCACCGACAGGGCAACACTGAAGCTTTCTTT	CSAHRQGNTEAFF
TRBV5-5	TRBJ1-2	-	13	-	TGTGCCAGCAGCCCACAGGACCTCTATGGCTACACCTTC	CASSPQDLYGYTF
TRBV4-1	TRBJ2-1	-	17	-	TGCGCCAGCAGCCAAGAGCCCCTAGTTATGCGGAACAATGAGCAGTTCTTC	CASSQEPLVMRNNEQFF
TRBV4-2	TRBJ2-1	-	15	-	TGTGCCAGCAGCCAAGATCCCACTAGAAACAATGAGCAGTTCTTC	CASSQDPTRNNEQFF